This T cell receptor beta chain was sequenced during a study of early T cells in non-severe SARS-CoV-2 infection. On the study more broadly: Sequencing input comprised bulk RNA from unsorted whole blood; chain pairing was not available. General study results and limits: Anti-spike CD8 responses were favored in VDJdb matching, and private and CD4 specificities were missed.

The library protocol tagged individual cDNA molecules with unique molecular identifiers. MiXCR, run by TCRdb on the 5' RACE reads, gives a single entry per CDR3 protein. The sample has about 66,000 distinct CDR3 sequences, roughly 9% seen once. The CDR3 is 14 amino acids. Germline V CDR1 and CDR2: SGHRS, YFSETQ. Between the trimmed V and J ends, which lost 1 base and 5 bases, there was a span of 12 bases. Remarks on this clonotype: Its antigen is unknown.

Sequences were obtained from whole blood. This sequence originates from an adult who was a healthcare worker with PCR-confirmed SARS-CoV-2 infection or an uninfected control (not recorded which). The rearrangement joins TRBV5-1 to TRBJ2-5, with D uncertain. As DNA, the CDR3 is TGCGCCAGCAGCTTGAAAGTACTCGGGGAGACCCAGTACTTC. Translation: CASSLKVLGETQYF. Using reference TRBV5-1 and TRBJ2-5 for the parts outside the CDR3, the full variable domain is KAGVTQTPRYLIKTRGQQVTLSCSPISGHRSVSWYQQTPGQGLQFLFEYFSETQRNKGNFPGRFSGRQFSNSRSEMNVSTLELGDSALYLCASSLKVLGETQYFGPGTRLLVL.